A single T cell receptor (beta chain) is shown here with its context. This clone was picked up one time. Its antigen is not yet known. No quality values exist for individual bases; no much larger clone is one base distant. The immunoSEQ Assay was used to sequence TCR beta CDR3 regions from DNA. As for the authors' bioinformatics: To compute T cell density, TCR beta template counts were normalized to usable DNA, which was estimated by amplifying housekeeping genes. Using the preseqR package, richness was estimated by extrapolating to 120,000 templates for tissue samples and 400,000 templates for PBMC samples. Clonality was taken to be one minus Pielou's evenness. Tissue-enriched TCRs were identified by differential abundance testing using productive amino-acid clonotypes, minimum total count 5 and alpha 0.1. The Jaccard Index and the Morisita Overlap Index were used to measure repertoire overlap between compartments. GLIPH grouped TCR beta CDR3s together with public tetramer-defined viral CDR3s, and a viral motif had to include at least three viral sequences and show V-gene enrichment. TCRdb provides this immuneACCESS table in a form limited to in-frame rearrangements. Some clones are lacking; in checked studies, under half of them reflect an unresolved V gene, and why the rest are absent is not known. From that table come the V and J calls and clone size; the DNA was used to work out D and trimming. Within this sample are more than 45,000 clones, with 86% of them counted one time only. The biggest ten clones account for around 2.5% of the sample.

The CDR3 goes from the cysteine to the phenylalanine over 14 residues. Of the read, only the CDR3 DNA is kept; its 42 bases are in frame from base 1. For CDR1 and CDR2, the germline V gene lists SNHLY and FYNNEI. V is trimmed back by 11 bases and J by 0 bases, and the junction contains 6 bases that no gene match accounts for. The sample comes from a study of T cells in localized non-small cell lung cancer (dated by TCRdb to 2018 to 2020). Turning to the overall study: T cell repertoires of about 230 early-stage NSCLC patients were analyzed, with tumors being compared against uninvolved tumor-adjacent lungs. Of the NSCLC patients, about 130 were male and roughly 100 were female, and the mean age was approximately 64 years. All 240 or so NSCLC patients in the cohort were treatment-naive and had localized lung tumors that were resected. What the research found in general, with its limitations: Because multi-region sequencing of the tumors was not done, intratumor heterogeneity could not be ruled out. A median of around 57 of the top 100 tumor clones were detected in paired uninvolved adjacent lung, and under 30 of these tumor clones were also found among the top 100 clones of the paired uninvolved adjacent lung. Because the study design was exploratory, TCR variables were selected using unadjusted p-values without false-discovery rate correction. Uninvolved tumor-adjacent lung showed the highest T cell clonality, higher than tumor, which suggests more focused antigenic responses in the uninvolved tumor-adjacent lung. Longer overall survival was associated with higher T cell density in blood, whereas shorter survival was associated with higher clonality in adjacent lung.

At diagnosis, peripheral blood, uninvolved tumor-adjacent lung and tumor were collected and stored as a combination of fresh-frozen and FFPE material. Blood samples were analyzed as peripheral blood mononuclear cells for TCR repertoire profiling. The origin of this receptor is a man between 40 and 70 years old with stage II lung adenocarcinoma. The receptor chain draws on TRBV2 and TRBJ2-2, and 7 junctional nucleotides match TRBD1. The sequences come from PBMCs, collected before any cancer treatment. Here the CDR3 is given as CASQGTANTGELFF. Read as DNA, the sequence is TGTGCCTCCCAAGGGACAGCGAACACCGGGGAGCTGTTTTTT.